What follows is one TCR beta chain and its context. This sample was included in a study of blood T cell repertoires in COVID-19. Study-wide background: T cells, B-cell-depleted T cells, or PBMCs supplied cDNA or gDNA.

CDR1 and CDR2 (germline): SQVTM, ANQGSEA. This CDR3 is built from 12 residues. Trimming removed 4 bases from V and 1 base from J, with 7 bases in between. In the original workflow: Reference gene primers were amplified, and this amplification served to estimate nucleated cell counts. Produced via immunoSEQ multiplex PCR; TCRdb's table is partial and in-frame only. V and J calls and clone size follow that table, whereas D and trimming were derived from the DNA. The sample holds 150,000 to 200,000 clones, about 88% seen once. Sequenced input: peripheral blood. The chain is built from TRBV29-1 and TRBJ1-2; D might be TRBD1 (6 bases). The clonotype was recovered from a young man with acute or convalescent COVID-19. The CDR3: CSVVGHNYGYTF. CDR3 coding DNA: TGCAGCGTTGTGGGACATAACTATGGCTACACCTTC. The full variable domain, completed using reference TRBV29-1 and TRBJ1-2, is SAVISQKPSRDICQRGTSLTIQCQVDSQVTMMFWYRQQPGQSLTLIATANQGSEATYESGFVIDKFPISRPNLTFSTLTVSNMSPEDSSIYLCSVVGHNYGYTFGSGTRLTVV.